Each of the 9 T cell receptor beta chains below was sequenced from the same sample in a study of cytomegalovirus exposure and HLA in healthy donors. PCR used 60 Vbeta primers and 13 Jbeta primers. Libraries were prepared by immunoSEQ multiplex PCR; TCRdb keeps only in-frame clonotypes and omits some of them. The sample lists 95,000 to 150,000 clones; 80% were seen once. The material sequenced was PBMCs. The source of these receptors is a man aged 30 to 39 in good health and CMV-seropositive.

The CDR3 region is CASSLVAGASDYGYTF. CDR3 DNA sequence: TGCGCCAGCAGCTTGGTGGCGGGGGCGAGTGACTATGGCTACACCTTC. The chain employs TRBV5-1 and TRBJ1-2; possible D gene TRBD1, 6 bases. The V and J ends lost 0 bases and 3 bases respectively, with 15 bases between them. The CDR3 covers 16 residues. Germline lookup yields CDR1 SGHRS and CDR2 YFSETQ.

V is TRBV5-8 and J is TRBJ2-5; D is possibly TRBD2 (5 bases). Looked up from germline, CDR1 is SGHTS and CDR2 is YDEGEE. CDR3 size: 16 residues. V dropped 3 bases and J dropped 5 bases, with 20 bases sitting between them. CDR3 residues: CASSSISVEGTETQYF. CDR3 in DNA: TGTGCCAGCAGCTCGATTAGCGTCGAAGGAACGGAGACCCAGTACTTC.

This clone has only one observation. V usage is TRBV27 and J usage is TRBJ2-5; no definite D call. The J call may be in error: the DNA end matches TRBJ2-7 better. CDR1 and CDR2 from the germline V gene are MNHEY and SMNVEV (reference sequence). The CDR3 has 10 residues. CDR3 DNA: TGTGCCAGCAACTTCTACGAGCAGTACTTC. Its protein product is CASNFYEQYF.

The chain links TRBV18 to TRBJ1-2, with 9 bases aligning to TRBD1. Trimming cost V 2 bases and J 6 bases; bases outside gene matches: 10. The germline V gene encodes CDR1 KGHSH and CDR2 LQKENI. This CDR3 is built from 16 residues. This CDR3 reads CASSPAGAGTGNGYTF. The DNA of the CDR3 is TGTGCCAGCTCACCAGCCGGCGCCGGGACAGGGAATGGCTACACCTTC.

The CDR3 loop reads CASSVPWTGGELFF. CDR3 nucleotides: TGTGCCAGCAGCGTCCCCTGGACAGGCGGGGAGCTGTTTTTT. The chain uses TRBV9 and TRBJ2-2; TRBD1 matches 7 bases. Trimming at V came to 2 bases and at J to 7 bases, leaving 5 bases not matched to a gene. Germline V CDR1 and CDR2: SGDLS, YYNGEE. The length of the CDR3 is 14 residues.

V gene TRBV19 combines with J gene TRBJ1-2; 9 bases line up with TRBD1. Trimming removed 8 bases from V and 8 bases from J; junction bases left unmatched: 12. The germline CDR1 and CDR2 sequences are LNHDA and SQIVND (reference sequence). The CDR3 length is 14 residues. In DNA form, the CDR3 reads TGTGCCAGTTCAGCCACAGGGGGCGCGGACGGCTACACCTTC. This translates into CASSATGGADGYTF.

The genes are TRBV12-1 and TRBJ1-5. TRBV12-1 is classified as a pseudogene. The CDR3 covers 16 residues. This CDR3 is CSSSHRGECSNQPQHF. The CDR3 nucleotides are TGTTCCAGCAGCCACCGAGGCGAGTGTAGCAATCAGCCCCAGCATTTT.

This clone occurred a few times. CDR3 loop: CASSHGGTEAFF. As DNA, the CDR3 is TGTGCCAGCAGCCACGGGGGGACTGAAGCTTTCTTT. V is TRBV6-5 and J is TRBJ1-1; D is possibly TRBD1 (5 bases). V lost 6 bases, J lost 5 bases, and 10 bases lay in between. CDR3 length: 12 amino acids. Looked up from germline, CDR1 is MNHEY and CDR2 is SVGAGI.

V and J are TRBV6-4 and TRBJ2-1; 13 bases fit TRBD2. Germline assignment: CDR1 MRHNA and CDR2 SNTAGT. CDR3 length: 15 residues. V lost 6 bases, J lost 5 bases, and 4 bases stayed unmatched. CDR3 protein: CASSDGTSGDNEQFF. As DNA, the CDR3 is TGTGCCAGCAGCGATGGGACTAGCGGGGACAATGAGCAGTTCTTC.